A selection of T cell receptor beta chains follows, all from one sample in a study of human T cells and chemical hapten exposure. TCRdb re-derived calls from the RACE reads in MiXCR, one entry per CDR3 protein. The sample shows about 64,000 distinct CDR3 sequences, more than 9.5% of them seen only once. Sequencing used whole blood, obtained in connection with sensitization to the hapten diphenylcyclopropenone (DPC). These receptors were collected from a woman in her thirties with alopecia areata. Some clones in this sample may be carry-over from other donors' samples. Each CDR3 is given with its conserved first and last residue. D genes are given only for firm matches. Size tells how often a clone was seen (once, few, many) or the class of an expanded clone, and some rows leave it out.

clone_size	d_call	v_call	j_call	cdr3_nt	cdr3_aa
NA	TRBD1	TRBV28	TRBJ2-7	TGTGCCAGCAGCTTGGGGAGGACAGGGTCCTACGAGCAGTACTTC	CASSLGRTGSYEQYF
many	NA	TRBV27	TRBJ1-1	TGTGCCAGCAGTCCAAGGGGGGGCCTTTCGACTGAAGCTTTCTTT	CASSPRGGLSTEAFF
NA	TRBD1	TRBV20-1	TRBJ1-6	TGCAGTGCTAGAGATCTTGGGGACAGGTTTAATAATTCACCCCTCCACTTT	CSARDLGDRFNNSPLHF
NA	NA	TRBV7-6	TRBJ2-7	TGTGCCAGCAGCTTAGATCCTGCCCACTCCTACGAGCAGTACTTC	CASSLDPAHSYEQYF
few	NA	TRBV15	TRBJ1-1	TGTGCCACCAGCAGGATCCGTAACACTGAAGCTTTCTTT	CATSRIRNTEAFF
NA	NA	TRBV29-1	TRBJ2-7	TGCAGCGTTGAGGGACTTGCGCGGGGCGAGCAGTACTTC	CSVEGLARGEQYF
many	NA	TRBV10-1	TRBJ1-1	TGCGCCAGCAGTGACCCTGACCCCGGAGGCACTGAAGCTTTCTTT	CASSDPDPGGTEAFF
few	NA	TRBV20-1	TRBJ1-5	TGCAGTGCCATGGGGGGCCTCCATGGCAATCAGCCCCAGCATTTT	CSAMGGLHGNQPQHF
NA	TRBD1	TRBV6-5	TRBJ1-2	TGTGCCAGCAGTTCCCCACATTCTAAGACAGGGTCCAACTATGGCTACACCTTC	CASSSPHSKTGSNYGYTF
few	NA	TRBV6-5	TRBJ1-5	TGTGCCAGCGGGGAGTCTTGGCCCCAGCATTTT	CASGESWPQHF
NA	NA	TRBV7-7	TRBJ2-7	TGTGCTAGCAGCCCGTCCTCCACGGGTGAGCAGTACTTC	CASSPSSTGEQYF
NA	TRBD2	TRBV6-5	TRBJ2-1	TGTGCCAGCAGTTACTCGGATAGCGGGAGCCTCAATGAGCAGTTCTTC	CASSYSDSGSLNEQFF
NA	NA	TRBV7-3	TRBJ2-1	TGTGCCAGCAGCTTAACGGCGACAAGGAGCTTCTACAATGAGCAGTTCTTC	CASSLTATRSFYNEQFF
few	NA	TRBV6-5	TRBJ1-2	TGTGCCAGCAGTTTGGCGTTAGGCTATGGCTACACCTTC	CASSLALGYGYTF
NA	TRBD2	TRBV30	TRBJ2-3	TGTGCCTGGAATCGGCGGGGGGGCCGAGATACGCAGTATTTT	CAWNRRGGRDTQYF
NA	NA	TRBV29-1	TRBJ1-2	TGCAGCGCCATGACAGGAGACTATGGCTACACCTTC	CSAMTGDYGYTF
NA	NA	TRBV5-5	TRBJ2-2	TGTGCCAGCAGCTTGTACGGGGAGCTGTTTTTT	CASSLYGELFF
NA	NA	TRBV6-5	TRBJ1-1	TGTGCCAGCAGACAGGACAGATACACTGAAGCTTTCTTT	CASRQDRYTEAFF
few	TRBD1	TRBV11-3	TRBJ2-1	TGTGCCAGCAGCAACGACAGGGCAAATGAGCAGTTCTTC	CASSNDRANEQFF
many	NA	TRBV27	TRBJ2-3	TGTGCCAGCAGGGTGGCCCTACCAAGGGGGGGTAAGCCAGATACGCAGTATTTT	CASRVALPRGGKPDTQYF
few	TRBD1	TRBV12-3/TRBV12-4	TRBJ1-2	TGTGCCAGCAGGAGGGACAGTAACTATGGCTACACCTTC	CASRRDSNYGYTF
many	TRBD2	TRBV7-6	TRBJ2-5	TGTGCCAGCAGCTTTCAATCCCTAGCGGGAGAAGAGACCCAGTACTTC	CASSFQSLAGEETQYF
few	NA	TRBV30	TRBJ1-1	TGTGCCTGGAACCCGGGGAGACCTGAAGCTTTCTTT	CAWNPGRPEAFF
many	NA	TRBV20-1	TRBJ1-5	TGCAGTGCTAGAGGTCCCCAATGGGGGGGCGCGAATTCCGGTCAGCCCCAGCATTTT	CSARGPQWGGANSGQPQHF
few	TRBD1	TRBV6-5	TRBJ1-6	TGTGCCAGCAGTTACGGTGACAGGGCGGAACCCCTCCACTTT	CASSYGDRAEPLHF
NA	NA	TRBV9	TRBJ2-4	TGTGCCAGCGGTGATAACATTCAGTACTTC	CASGDNIQYF
many	TRBD2	TRBV20-1	TRBJ2-5	TGCAGTGCTAGACCGGGACTAGTAGAGACCCAGTACTTC	CSARPGLVETQYF
NA	TRBD1	TRBV28	TRBJ1-2	TGTGCCAGCAGGTCGACAGGGTCTGGCTACACCTTC	CASRSTGSGYTF
few	NA	TRBV29-1	TRBJ1-1	TGCAGCGTTGCCAGGCTCAACACTGAAGCTTTCTTT	CSVARLNTEAFF
few	TRBD1	TRBV27	TRBJ1-6	TGTGCCAGCAGTTTATGGTACGAGACAGGGGGCAGGTCTTCCTATAATTCACCCCTCCACTTT	CASSLWYETGGRSSYNSPLHF
NA	NA	TRBV19	TRBJ1-5	TGTGCCAGTAGTATAGCCTTTCGGAGGAGCAATCAGCCCCAGCATTTT	CASSIAFRRSNQPQHF
many	NA	TRBV7-9	TRBJ1-5	TGTGCCAGCAGCTTAGAAGGGAGCAATCAGCCCCAGCATTTT	CASSLEGSNQPQHF
many	NA	TRBV3-1	TRBJ2-3	TGTGCCAGCAGCGGTAGCACAGATACGCAGTATTTT	CASSGSTDTQYF
few	TRBD1	TRBV5-1	TRBJ2-2	TGCGCCAGCAGCCCGGGGTGGGACAGCGCGAACACCGGGGAGCTGTTTTTT	CASSPGWDSANTGELFF
many	TRBD2	TRBV11-2	TRBJ2-7	TGTGCCAGCAGCTTACTGACTAGCGGCCCCTACGAGCAGTACTTC	CASSLLTSGPYEQYF
many	NA	TRBV19	TRBJ2-7	TGTGCCAGTAGCGGAACTCTAAGACGAACCTACGAGCAGTACTTC	CASSGTLRRTYEQYF
few	NA	TRBV11-1	TRBJ1-1	TGTGCCAGCAGCTTAGACTGGGGCACTGAAGCTTTCTTT	CASSLDWGTEAFF
NA	TRBD2	TRBV11-3	TRBJ2-3	TGTGCCAGCAGCACTAGCGGAGGCGGGGGGTCAGATACGCAGTATTTT	CASSTSGGGGSDTQYF
NA	NA	TRBV7-9	TRBJ1-6	TGTGCCAGCAGCTTAGCCCCAGCGGGGGGCGGTTCACCCCTCCACTTT	CASSLAPAGGGSPLHF
NA	TRBD1	TRBV18	TRBJ1-4	TGTGCCAGCTCACCAGGAGGGGGCGGATATCAGGAAAAACTGTTTTTT	CASSPGGGGYQEKLFF
few	TRBD1	TRBV19	TRBJ2-3	TGTGCCAGCCGGACAGGGGTCACAGATACGCAGTATTTT	CASRTGVTDTQYF